This is a list of T cell receptor beta chains from one sample in a study of graft-versus-host responses after intestinal transplantation. These TCRs' antigens remain unknown. Sequencing was performed with immunoSEQ multiplex PCR; in TCRdb, only in-frame clones are kept and a portion is missing. The sample records 80,000 to 90,000 clones, roughly 92% being singletons. The material sequenced was unstimulated CD4+ T cells sorted from spleen or lymph node cells, taken before intestinal transplant. The receptors shown here come from a human donor who received an intestinal transplant. The CDR3 runs from the conserved cysteine through the conserved F or W. The order of the fields is D gene, J gene, V gene, clone size, CDR3 DNA, CDR3 protein. D genes are given only for firm matches. Clone sizes are given selectively: once, few, many, or a class where the clone is expanded.

>NA|TRBJ2-7|TRBV29-1|NA
TGCAGCGTTGAAGGGGCTGCCACCTACGAGCAGTACTTC
CSVEGAATYEQYF
>TRBD2|TRBJ2-2|TRBV7-3|NA
TGTGCCAGCAGCCCAAAGCGGGGGAACACCGGGGAGCTGTTTTTT
CASSPKRGNTGELFF
>NA|TRBJ2-1|TRBV5-6|NA
TGTGCCAGCAGCTTGGTCCCCCAGGGTATTCTTCCCATCAATGAGCAGTTCTTC
CASSLVPQGILPINEQFF
>TRBD2|TRBJ2-1|TRBV4-1|NA
TGCGCCAGCAGCGCGGGTAGAGCGGGACTAGACAATGAGCAGTTCTTC
CASSAGRAGLDNEQFF
>NA|TRBJ2-7|TRBV2|NA
TGTGCCAGCGGTCCTTATAACGAGCAGTACTTC
CASGPYNEQYF
>NA|TRBJ2-7|TRBV5-3|NA
TGTGCCAGAAGCTGTTTCGGGACCTCCTCCTACGAGCAGTACTTC
CARSCFGTSSYEQYF
>TRBD2|TRBJ2-2|TRBV6-5|few
TGTGCCAGCAGTTCTAGCGGGAGGGCCGGGGAGCTGTTTTTT
CASSSSGRAGELFF
>NA|TRBJ1-3|TRBV4-1|NA
TGCGCCAGCAGCCAAATCCCTGTACCTGGAAACACCATATATTTT
CASSQIPVPGNTIYF
>NA|TRBJ2-1|TRBV18|NA
TGTGCCAGCTCATCAGGGGAGCGGGACTTGTGGAATGAGCAGTTCTTC
CASSSGERDLWNEQFF
>TRBD1|TRBJ1-4|TRBV6-1|NA
TGTGCCAGCAGTGAAGTCGAGGGGGCGCGGGACGAAAAACTGTTTTTT
CASSEVEGARDEKLFF
>NA|TRBJ2-1|TRBV7-8|NA
TGTGCCAGCAGCTTATTGAGCGGGTCCTACAATGAGCAGTTCTTC
CASSLLSGSYNEQFF
>NA|TRBJ2-3|TRBV4-1|NA
TGCGCCAGCAGCCAAGATCTAACTAGCCAACTTCTGGATACGCAGTATTTT
CASSQDLTSQLLDTQYF
>TRBD1|TRBJ2-7|TRBV28|once
TGTGCCACCACCGGTTGGGGGGACAGGGGCTACGAGCAGTACTTC
CATTGWGDRGYEQYF
>NA|TRBJ1-1|TRBV28|NA
TGTGCCAGCAGTTTATGGGGGAGGGCGAGGAACACTGAAGCTTTCTTT
CASSLWGRARNTEAFF
>TRBD2|TRBJ2-2|TRBV27|NA
TGTGCCAGCAGTTTAATAGCGGGAGTGGGCACCGGGGAGCTGTTTTTT
CASSLIAGVGTGELFF
>NA|TRBJ2-7|TRBV29-1|NA
TGCAGCGTTGGTCAAACCTACGAGCAGTACTTC
CSVGQTYEQYF
>NA|TRBJ2-7|TRBV18|NA
TGTGCCAGCTCCCCGAGATTTGCGCGTCTCAGTTACGAGCAGTACTTC
CASSPRFARLSYEQYF
>NA|TRBJ1-2|TRBV29-1|once
TGCAGCGTTGGGGGACCAAAGGACTATGGCTACACCTTC
CSVGGPKDYGYTF
>TRBD1|TRBJ1-2|TRBV18|NA
TGTGCCAGCTCACCGGAGAGGGGACAGGGGGCAATTGGCTACACCTTC
CASSPERGQGAIGYTF
>TRBD1|TRBJ1-1|TRBV5-1|NA
TGCGCCAGCAGCTTGTCGGGGACAGAGGGTGAAGCTTTCTTT
CASSLSGTEGEAFF
>NA|TRBJ2-7|TRBV2|NA
TGTGCCAGCAGGGGGAGCTCCTACGAGCAGTACTTC
CASRGSSYEQYF
>NA|TRBJ2-5|TRBV29-1|NA
TGCAGCGTTGAAGATATAGGACAGAAAGAGACCCAGTACTTC
CSVEDIGQKETQYF
>TRBD2|TRBJ2-2|TRBV7-8|NA
TGTGCCAGCAGCCCCGGCGGGGGTAGAATAACGGGGGAGCTGTTTTTT
CASSPGGGRITGELFF
>NA|TRBJ2-5|TRBV10-3|NA
TGTGCCATCAGTGAGTCAGCGGGACACCCTGCGGAGACCCAGTACTTC
CAISESAGHPAETQYF
>TRBD1|TRBJ1-5|TRBV27|NA
TGTGCCAGCAGAAGTAAGGGGCTTACTGACAGGGGGCGGATAAGTAATCAGCCCCAGCATTTT
CASRSKGLTDRGRISNQPQHF
>NA|TRBJ2-2|TRBV7-3|NA
TGTGCCAGCAGCTTACTGTCCGGGAGAGCAACCGGGGAGCTGTTTTTT
CASSLLSGRATGELFF
>NA|TRBJ1-2|TRBV7-8|once
TGTGCCAGCAGCTTAGACGGGATGACAGCAGATAACTATGGCTACACCTTC
CASSLDGMTADNYGYTF
>NA|TRBJ2-1|TRBV7-3|few
TGTGCCAGCAGCCGGGCCGGGGACTTAGACAATGAGCAGTTCTTC
CASSRAGDLDNEQFF
>TRBD2|TRBJ2-2|TRBV7-9|NA
TGTGCCAGCAGACCACTTAGCGGGACGAACACCGGGGAGCTGTTTTTT
CASRPLSGTNTGELFF
>NA|TRBJ1-4|TRBV14|NA
TGTGCCAGCAGCCAAGTTCCGGGGGGCGTAGGTGAAAAACTGTTTTTT
CASSQVPGGVGEKLFF
>NA|TRBJ2-7|TRBV6-5|NA
TGTGCCAGCACCTCGAGGGGGGCCTACGAGCAGTACTTC
CASTSRGAYEQYF
>NA|TRBJ2-5|TRBV7-3|NA
TGTGCCAGCAGCTTACTGAGGGAAGAGACCCAGTACTTC
CASSLLREETQYF
>NA|TRBJ1-5|TRBV7-9|NA
TGTGCCAGCAGTTATGATTATTCGGATCAGCCCCAGCATTTT
CASSYDYSDQPQHF
>NA|TRBJ2-7|TRBV15|NA
TGTGCCACCAGCCGCACGCACTACGAGCAGTACTTC
CATSRTHYEQYF
>NA|TRBJ2-1|TRBV5-1|once
TGCGCCAGCAGCTTGCGGTCAGGAGGTAGTGAGCAGTTCTTC
CASSLRSGGSEQFF
>NA|TRBJ2-7|TRBV5-6|NA
TGTGCCAGCAGCTTGGGACCGACGGTCGACGAGCAGTACTTC
CASSLGPTVDEQYF
>TRBD2|TRBJ2-1|TRBV2|NA
TGTGCCAGCAGGAGAGGGGGACTAGCGGGAGAATGGGGGGAGCAGTTCTTC
CASRRGGLAGEWGEQFF
>TRBD2|TRBJ2-3|TRBV7-4|NA
TGTGCCAGCAGCTTAGATCCTAGCGGGAGTTACCGTAGCACAGATACGCAGTATTTT
CASSLDPSGSYRSTDTQYF
>TRBD1|TRBJ1-1|TRBV6-1|NA
TGTGCCAGCACCCTCAAGGGGGCGGCCACTGAAGCTTTCTTT
CASTLKGAATEAFF
>NA|TRBJ1-3|TRBV6-1|NA
TGTGCCAGCAGCGCAGGGGCTCTCTCTGGAAACACCATATATTTT
CASSAGALSGNTIYF
>NA|TRBJ1-2|TRBV5-6|NA
TGTGCCAGCCTCATTGACCCGGGAGGGGCTAACTATGGCTACACCTTC
CASLIDPGGANYGYTF
>NA|TRBJ1-1|TRBV7-8|few
TGTGCCAGCAGCTTAACGGGTGGAACTGAAGCTTTCTTT
CASSLTGGTEAFF
>NA|TRBJ1-1|TRBV28|NA
TGTGCCAGCAGCTTCCGCAGGGGTTGGACTGAAGCTTTCTTT
CASSFRRGWTEAFF
>TRBD1|TRBJ1-1|TRBV30|once
TGTGCCTGCGGGACAGGGCACACTGAAGCTTTCTTT
CACGTGHTEAFF
>NA|TRBJ1-1|TRBV7-9|NA
TGTGCCAGCAGCTTGGGACTGGGGGACACTGAAGCTTTCTTT
CASSLGLGDTEAFF
>NA|TRBJ1-5|TRBV6-1|once
TGTGCCAGCGGGGCAGGGAACCATCAGCCCCAGCATTTT
CASGAGNHQPQHF
>TRBD2|TRBJ2-1|TRBV6-5|NA
TGTGCCAGCAGTTACTCGCTAGCGGGAGGCCTCAATGAGCAGTTCTTC
CASSYSLAGGLNEQFF
>NA|TRBJ1-1|TRBV29-1|NA
TGCAGCGTTGACGGCACGCCCCTGAACACTGAAGCTTTCTTT
CSVDGTPLNTEAFF
>NA|TRBJ2-1|TRBV5-1|NA
TGCGCCAGCAGCCAAGGGACTCCCGTCAAATATGAGCAGTTCTTC
CASSQGTPVKYEQFF
>TRBD1|TRBJ2-7|TRBV5-4|NA
TGTGCCAGCAGCTCTCTAACAGGGGTCTTCCTAGGCTACGAGCAGTACTTC
CASSSLTGVFLGYEQYF
>TRBD2|TRBJ2-1|TRBV7-3|NA
TGTGCCAGCAGCTCCGGACTAGAAAATGAGCAGTTCTTC
CASSSGLENEQFF
>NA|TRBJ1-1|TRBV6-1|NA
TGTGCCAGCCGAATTCAAGGGTTTGAAGCTTTCTTT
CASRIQGFEAFF
>NA|TRBJ2-7|TRBV30|NA
TGTGCCTGGAGTGTAATTGGAAAAGGCTACGAGCAGTACTTC
CAWSVIGKGYEQYF
>NA|TRBJ2-1|TRBV1|NA
TGCACCAGCAGCCAAGAGTGGCCTAGCAGCTCCTACAATGAGCAGTTCTTC
CTSSQEWPSSSYNEQFF
>TRBD1|TRBJ2-6|TRBV4-1|NA
TGCGCCAGCAGCCGTGGTGTCACAGGGGGCTTATCTGGGGCCAACGTCCTGACTTTC
CASSRGVTGGLSGANVLTF
>TRBD2|TRBJ2-1|TRBV7-3|NA
TGTGCCAGCAGCTCGGGACTAGCGGGATGGGGTGAGCAGTTCTTC
CASSSGLAGWGEQFF
>NA|TRBJ1-1|TRBV20-1|NA
TGCACCCAAAGTCTGAACACTGAAGCTTTCTTT
CTQSLNTEAFF
>TRBD1|TRBJ2-2|TRBV18|NA
TGTGCCAGCTCACCGCGGACAGGCAAGGCCGGGGAGCTGTTTTTT
CASSPRTGKAGELFF
>NA|TRBJ2-3|TRBV7-9|once
TGTGCCAGCACCCCCGGGGCCCGAAGCACAGATACGCAGTATTTT
CASTPGARSTDTQYF